The 20 T cell receptor beta chains below come from one sample, sequenced in a study of Ad26.COV2.S vaccination and SARS-CoV-2 variants. The treatment was: 15 to 20 received Ad26.COV2.S at low or high dose, single or two shots; about 5 received placebo; per-sample allocation not given. Collection of the samples took place on day 63 after the first injection of vaccine or placebo. Assay: immunoSEQ multiplex PCR; the TCRdb copy retains only in-frame clones and omits some. The table includes about 350,000 clones, 88% detected once. Sequencing used peripheral blood, obtained in a trial of Ad26.COV2.S vaccine versus placebo. The receptors here all came from a person between 18 and 65 years old who received the Ad26.COV2.S COVID-19 vaccine or a placebo.

The rearrangement links TRBV11-3 to TRBJ2-7; the match to TRBD2 covers 13 bases. The CDR3 covers 14 residues. Germline V gene lookup returns CDR1 SGHNT and CDR2 YENEEA. The ends lost 1 base at V and 6 bases at J; junction bases unmatched: 0. CDR3 bases: TGTGCCAGCAGCTTAGGGACTAGCGGGAGCGAGCAGTACTTC. Translation gives CASSLGTSGSEQYF. The full variable domain, with the rest looked up from reference TRBV11-3 and TRBJ2-7, is EAGVVQSPRYKIIEKKQPVAFWCNPISGHNTLYWYLQNLGQGPELLIRYENEEAVDDSQLPKDRFSAERLKGVDSTLKIQPAELGDSAVYLCASSLGTSGSEQYFGPGTRLTVT.

This chain links TRBV28 with TRBJ2-3; 8 bases fit TRBD2. The CDR3 is 16 residues long. The germline V gene has CDR1 MDHEN and CDR2 SYDVKM. With 5 bases clipped from V and 6 bases from J, the junction kept 13 bases outside the gene matches. The CDR3 DNA follows: TGTGCCAGCAGTAAGAGGACTAGCTTAGGTTTCGATACGCAGTATTTT. It yields the protein CASSKRTSLGFDTQYF. Full variable domain (missing parts from reference TRBV28 and TRBJ2-3): DVKVTQSSRYLVKRTGEKVFLECVQDMDHENMFWYRQDPGLGLRLIYFSYDVKMKEKGDIPEGYSVSREKKERFSLILESASTNQTSMYLCASSKRTSLGFDTQYFGPGTRLTVL.

This rearrangement joins TRBV5-4 to TRBJ2-4, with a possible D match to TRBD2 (5 bases). The CDR3 totals 14 residues. Germline V gives CDR1 SGHNT, CDR2 YYREEE (reference sequence). The V end lost 4 bases, the J end lost 0 bases, and 8 bases lay between the germline ends. CDR3 coding DNA: TGTGCCAGCAGCGCGGCGGGAGCCAAAAACATTCAGTACTTC. This encodes CASSAAGAKNIQYF.

The CDR3 DNA is TGTGCCAGCAGTGGAGGGGGGGGGCCGAGGAACACTGAAGCTTTCTTT. Amino acid sequence: CASSGGGGPRNTEAFF. The genes are TRBV6-1 and TRBJ1-1; D may be TRBD1 (6 bases). This CDR3 contains 16 residues. Trimming took 4 bases from V and 1 from J, leaving 16 bases between them. CDR1 and CDR2 (germline): MNHNS, SASEGT.

The V call is TRBV11-2, the J call TRBJ1-5, with D possibly being TRBD1 (5 bases). Germline CDR1 SGHAT, CDR2 FQNNGV. This CDR3 comprises 15 residues. Trimming pared 3 bases from V and 7 bases from J, leaving 16 bases between. The CDR3 spells CASSLSHQRGQPQHF. The CDR3 nucleotides are TGTGCCAGCAGCTTGAGCCACCAACGGGGGCAGCCCCAGCATTTT.

V and J are TRBV28 and TRBJ1-4, with D possibly matching TRBD1 (6 bases). This CDR3 is 15 amino acids long. Trimming took off 2 bases at V and 9 bases at J, with 16 bases between the two ends. The germline gives CDR1 MDHEN, CDR2 SYDVKM. The CDR3 reads CASSLGNRDVKKLFF. The CDR3 coding sequence is TGTGCCAGCAGTTTAGGTAACAGGGACGTGAAAAAACTGTTTTTT.

The chain recombines TRBV7-2 with TRBJ2-7; 7 bases map to TRBD1. This CDR3 is 14 amino acids long. Losses at the gene ends were 5 bases for V and 3 bases for J; bases not matched to a gene: 7. The germline V gene encodes CDR1 SGHTA and CDR2 FQGNSA. The CDR3 here is CASSVRDRNYEQYF. For the CDR3, the DNA is TGTGCCAGCAGCGTCCGGGACAGAAACTACGAGCAGTACTTC.

This clone was recorded a few times. The chain uses TRBV5-1 and TRBJ1-2; a weak D match, TRBD1 (5 bases). The CDR3 totals 14 residues. Germline-derived CDR1 and CDR2 are SGHRS and YFSETQ. The germline V and J ends were trimmed by 4 bases and 6 bases, with 16 bases remaining between them. The CDR3 DNA sequence: TGCGCCAGCAGCATAGGGACCGGAGGTAATGGCTACACCTTC. This sequence encodes CASSIGTGGNGYTF.

The chain recombines TRBV4-3 with TRBJ2-7; no reliable D call. Trimming pared 2 bases from V and 0 bases from J, leaving 11 bases between. The CDR3 contains 15 residues. Germline V gene data show CDR1 as LGHNA and CDR2 as YSLEER. The CDR3 loop reads CASSQHLAGSYEQYF. Written as DNA, the CDR3 is TGCGCCAGCAGCCAACATTTGGCAGGCTCCTACGAGCAGTACTTC.

This clone was observed once. The chain recombines TRBV5-1 with TRBJ1-1, with 9 bases lining up with TRBD1. CDR3 length equals 19 residues. Losses at the gene ends were 1 base for V and 2 bases for J; bases not matched to a gene: 15. CDR1 is SGHRS and CDR2 is YFSETQ in the germline V gene. The CDR3 nucleotides read TGCGCCAGCAGCTTGAGCGGAGGGACAGGGAGATTTGACAACACTGAAGCTTTCTTT. Protein: CASSLSGGTGRFDNTEAFF. The whole variable domain, remainder taken from reference TRBV5-1 and TRBJ1-1, is KAGVTQTPRYLIKTRGQQVTLSCSPISGHRSVSWYQQTPGQGLQFLFEYFSETQRNKGNFPGRFSGRQFSNSRSEMNVSTLELGDSALYLCASSLSGGTGRFDNTEAFFGQGTRLTVV.

A single count supports this clone. The chain has TRBV10-3 and TRBJ2-7; tentatively, D is TRBD1 (5 bases). The CDR3 is made up of 15 amino acids. CDR1 is ENHRY, CDR2 SYGVKD, per germline. V gave up 7 bases and J gave up 4 bases, with 20 bases separating them. CDR3 DNA sequence: TGTGCCATCAATCAGGGCAGGGCGAGTAGATACGAGCAGTACTTC. As protein: CAINQGRASRYEQYF.

The chain recombines TRBV6-2 or TRBV6-3 with TRBJ2-3; 7 nucleotides match TRBD2. This CDR3 is 17 amino acids long. With V trimmed by 7 bases and J by 7 bases, 20 bases remained unmatched. In germline, CDR1 is MNHEY, CDR2 SVGEGT. CDR3: CASTPGGGLELRNTQYF. CDR3 nucleotides: TGTGCCAGCACCCCCGGCGGAGGACTAGAACTCAGGAATACGCAGTATTTT.

The chain couples TRBV6-1 to TRBJ2-1; D is undetermined. Germline V CDR1 and CDR2: MNHNS, SASEGT. This CDR3 has 14 residues. With 3 bases removed from V and 10 bases from J, the gap between germline ends came to 16 bases. The CDR3 region is CASSEKIEIWEQFF. The CDR3 region has the DNA TGTGCCAGCAGTGAGAAAATAGAGATTTGGGAGCAGTTCTTC.

This clone was seen once. The J gene is TRBJ2-7, the V gene TRBV6-5; TRBD1 agrees at 8 bases. The CDR3 runs 14 residues. The J segment lost 3 bases and the V segment lost 4 bases, leaving 5 bases of the junction unmatched. Germline loops: CDR1 MNHEY, CDR2 SVGAGI. CDR3 protein: CASSSGGLGYEQYF. The CDR3 DNA reads as TGTGCCAGCAGTTCAGGGGGCCTTGGCTACGAGCAGTACTTC.

The V gene is TRBV30, the J gene TRBJ1-2; D is undetermined. Germline V gene lookup returns CDR1 GTSNPN and CDR2 SVGIG (reference sequence). V was cut by 2 bases and J by 2 bases, with 9 bases left in between. The CDR3 length is 13 residues. The CDR3 sequence is CAWSPTVNYGYTF. DNA for the CDR3: TGTGCCTGGAGTCCAACAGTCAACTATGGCTACACCTTC.

This sequence joins TRBV28 and TRBJ2-2; D remains unclear. Per germline, CDR1 MDHEN and CDR2 SYDVKM. V was shortened by 3 bases and J by 3 bases, with 2 bases between the two germline ends. The CDR3 loop spans 12 amino acids. The CDR3 protein is CASSFYTGELFF. CDR3 coding DNA: TGTGCCAGCAGTTTTTACACCGGGGAGCTGTTTTTT.

The J gene is TRBJ1-6, the V gene TRBV2, with TRBD1 identical over 8 bases. In germline, CDR1 is SNHLY, CDR2 FYNNEI. The CDR3 is 15 residues long. The trim removed 4 bases at V and 7 bases at J, leaving 6 bases unmatched. CDR3 sequence: CASSGRQGRNSPLHF. DNA for the CDR3: TGTGCCAGCAGTGGAAGACAGGGGAGAAATTCACCCCTCCACTTT. Full variable domain (outside the CDR3, taken from reference TRBV2 and TRBJ1-6): EPEVTQTPSHQVTQMGQEVILRCVPISNHLYFYWYRQILGQKVEFLVSFYNNEISEKSEIFDDQFSVERPDGSNFTLKIRSTKLEDSAMYFCASSGRQGRNSPLHFGNGTRLTVT.

The V and J genes are TRBV6-5 and TRBJ2-3; D perhaps matches TRBD2 (5 bases). The CDR3 is 14 amino acids. Germline loops: CDR1 MNHEY, CDR2 SVGAGI. V was trimmed by 2 bases and J by 3 bases, leaving 9 bases between them. CDR3 sequence (DNA): TGTGCCAGCAGTTACGGGAGTATGACAGATACGCAGTATTTT. It translates to CASSYGSMTDTQYF.

This clone was seen once. The chain couples TRBV11-2 to TRBJ1-4; possibly TRBD1 for D (5 bases). The ends were cut back, 5 bases at V and 6 bases at J, with 16 bases in the middle. Looked up from germline, CDR1 is SGHAT and CDR2 is FQNNGV. The CDR3 is 15 residues long. The CDR3 region is CASSRAGEGYEKLFF. DNA of the CDR3: TGTGCCAGCAGCAGGGCGGGGGAAGGATATGAAAAACTGTTTTTT.

The chain uses TRBV5-5 and TRBJ2-1; D call uncertain. The germline V gene encodes CDR1 SGHKS and CDR2 YYEKEE (reference sequence). There are 16 residues in the CDR3. The V and J ends lost 4 bases and 9 bases respectively, with 23 bases between them. DNA of the CDR3: TGTGCCAGCAGCCTCGACGTAGTTCCAAATTCCTCTGAGCAGTTCTTC. Translating it yields CASSLDVVPNSSEQFF.